This paragraph reports one TCR beta chain. The target antigen is unknown. The sample belongs to a study of identifying expanded T cells in peripheral blood. Study results and caveats: Technical replicates showed 0.9 to 1.5 changed clones; approximately 2 weeks around 15; four weeks 19. Clone count variance between roughly two-week samples rose with total template count.

Using immunoSEQ multiplex PCR, the repertoire was profiled, and TCRdb retains in-frame clones only, with some absent. The table lists around 47,000 clones, approximately 80% of them singletons, with 13% to 15% in the top ten. Trimming removed 1 base from V and 7 bases from J; junction bases left unmatched: 4. The CDR3 totals 15 residues. CDR1 SEHNR and CDR2 FQNEAQ come from the germline V gene (reference sequence). This chain joins TRBV7-9 and TRBJ2-4; 10 bases line up with TRBD1. The sequence derives from a person between 18 and 70 years old in good health. Sequenced sample: blood. In nucleotides, the CDR3 is TGTGCCAGCAGCTTAGGGGGGACAGGGGACAACATTCAGTACTTC. Translating it yields CASSLGGTGDNIQYF.